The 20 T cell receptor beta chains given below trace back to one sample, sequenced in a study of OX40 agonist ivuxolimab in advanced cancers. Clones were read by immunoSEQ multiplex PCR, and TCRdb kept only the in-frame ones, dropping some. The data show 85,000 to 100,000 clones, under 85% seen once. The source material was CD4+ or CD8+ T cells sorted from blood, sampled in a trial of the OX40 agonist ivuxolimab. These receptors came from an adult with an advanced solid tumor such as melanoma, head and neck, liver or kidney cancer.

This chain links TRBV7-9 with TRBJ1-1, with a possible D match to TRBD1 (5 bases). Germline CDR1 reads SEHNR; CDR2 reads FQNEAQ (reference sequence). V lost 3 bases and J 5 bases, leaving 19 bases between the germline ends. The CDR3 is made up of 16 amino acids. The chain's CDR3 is CASSFYMPPGGTEAFF. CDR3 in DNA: TGTGCCAGCAGCTTCTATATGCCCCCTGGGGGAACTGAAGCTTTCTTT.

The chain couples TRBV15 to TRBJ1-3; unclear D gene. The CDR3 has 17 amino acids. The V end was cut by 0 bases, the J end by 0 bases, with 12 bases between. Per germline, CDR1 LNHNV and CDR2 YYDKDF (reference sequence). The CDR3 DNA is TGTGCCACCAGCAGAGACGAACTACACTACTCTGGAAACACCATATATTTT. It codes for CATSRDELHYSGNTIYF.

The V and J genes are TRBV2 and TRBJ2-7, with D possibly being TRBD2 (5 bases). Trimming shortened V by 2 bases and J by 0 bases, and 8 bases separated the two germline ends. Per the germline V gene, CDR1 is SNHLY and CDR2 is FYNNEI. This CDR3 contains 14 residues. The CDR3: CASSEKRSSYEQYF. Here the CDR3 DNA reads TGTGCCAGCAGTGAAAAGCGGAGCTCCTACGAGCAGTACTTC.

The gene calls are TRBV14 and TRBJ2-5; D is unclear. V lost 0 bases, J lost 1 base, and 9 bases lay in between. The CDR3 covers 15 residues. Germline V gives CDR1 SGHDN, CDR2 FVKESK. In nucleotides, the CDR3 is TGTGCCAGCAGCCAAGATTGGAACAGCCAAGAGACCCAGTACTTC. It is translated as CASSQDWNSQETQYF.

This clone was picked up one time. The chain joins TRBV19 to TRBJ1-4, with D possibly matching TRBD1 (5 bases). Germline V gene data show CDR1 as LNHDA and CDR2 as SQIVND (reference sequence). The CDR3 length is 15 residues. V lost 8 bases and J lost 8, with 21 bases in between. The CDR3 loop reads CASYGAGPGQEKLFF. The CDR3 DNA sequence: TGTGCCAGTTATGGAGCAGGGCCCGGTCAGGAAAAACTGTTTTTT. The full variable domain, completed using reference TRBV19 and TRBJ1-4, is DGGITQSPKYLFRKEGQNVTLSCEQNLNHDAMYWYRQDPGQGLRLIYYSQIVNDFQKGDIAEGYSVSREKKESFPLTVTSAQKNPTAFYLCASYGAGPGQEKLFFGSGTQLSVL.

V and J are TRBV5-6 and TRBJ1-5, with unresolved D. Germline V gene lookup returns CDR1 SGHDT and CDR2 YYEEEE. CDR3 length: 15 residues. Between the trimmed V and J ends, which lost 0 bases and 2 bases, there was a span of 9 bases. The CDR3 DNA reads TGTGCCAGCAGCTTGGGAGGGTCCGGCAATCAGCCCCAGCATTTT. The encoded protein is CASSLGGSGNQPQHF. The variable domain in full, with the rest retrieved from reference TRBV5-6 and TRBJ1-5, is DAGVTQSPTHLIKTRGQQVTLRCSPKSGHDTVSWYQQALGQGPQFIFQYYEEEERQRGNFPDRFSGHQFPNYSSELNVNALLLGDSALYLCASSLGGSGNQPQHFGDGTRLSIL.

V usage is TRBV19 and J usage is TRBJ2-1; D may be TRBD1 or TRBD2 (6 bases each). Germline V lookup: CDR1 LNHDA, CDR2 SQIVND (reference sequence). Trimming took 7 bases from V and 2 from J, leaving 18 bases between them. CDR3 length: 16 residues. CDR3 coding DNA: TGTGCCAGTACCATCTCCGAGGGGGGACCCTACAATGAGCAGTTCTTC. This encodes CASTISEGGPYNEQFF.

The CDR3 loop is CASSSLGVYEQYF. CDR3 DNA: TGTGCCAGCAGCTCCCTAGGGGTCTACGAGCAGTACTTC. The V call is TRBV7-2, the J call TRBJ2-7; tentative D call: TRBD1 (5 bases). Trimming shortened V by 4 bases and J by 3 bases, and 10 bases separated the two germline ends. Germline V gene lookup returns CDR1 SGHTA and CDR2 FQGNSA. The CDR3 is 13 amino acids.

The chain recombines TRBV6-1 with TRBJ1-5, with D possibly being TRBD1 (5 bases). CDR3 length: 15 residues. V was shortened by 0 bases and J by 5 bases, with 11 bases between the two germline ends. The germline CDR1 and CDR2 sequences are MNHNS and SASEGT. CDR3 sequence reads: CASSEAGGQYQPQHF. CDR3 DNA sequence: TGTGCCAGCAGTGAAGCGGGGGGTCAGTATCAGCCCCAGCATTTT.

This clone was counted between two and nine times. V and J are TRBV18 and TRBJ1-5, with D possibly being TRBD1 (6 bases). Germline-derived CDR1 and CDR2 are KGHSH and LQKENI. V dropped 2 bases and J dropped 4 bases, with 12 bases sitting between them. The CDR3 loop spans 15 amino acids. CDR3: CASSPSGTGNQPQHF. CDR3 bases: TGTGCCAGCTCACCATCGGGAACAGGGAATCAGCCCCAGCATTTT.

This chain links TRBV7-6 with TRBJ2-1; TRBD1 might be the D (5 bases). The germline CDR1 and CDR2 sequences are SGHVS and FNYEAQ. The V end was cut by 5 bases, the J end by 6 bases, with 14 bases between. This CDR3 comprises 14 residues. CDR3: CASSRGHLTNEQFF. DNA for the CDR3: TGTGCCAGCAGCCGTGGACACTTAACCAATGAGCAGTTCTTC.

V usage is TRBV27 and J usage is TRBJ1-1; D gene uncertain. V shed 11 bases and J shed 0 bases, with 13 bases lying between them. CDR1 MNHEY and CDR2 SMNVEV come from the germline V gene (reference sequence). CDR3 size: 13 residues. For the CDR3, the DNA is TGTGCCGAAGAGTACTCTATGAACACTGAAGCTTTCTTT. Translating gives CAEEYSMNTEAFF.

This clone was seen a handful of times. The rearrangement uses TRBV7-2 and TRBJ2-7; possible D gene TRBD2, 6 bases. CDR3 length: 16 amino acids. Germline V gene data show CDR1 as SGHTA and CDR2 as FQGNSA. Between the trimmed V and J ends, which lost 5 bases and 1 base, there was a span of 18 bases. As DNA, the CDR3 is TGTGCCAGCAGCCCCCCCCAGGGACTTAAGTCCTACGAGCAGTACTTC. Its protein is CASSPPQGLKSYEQYF. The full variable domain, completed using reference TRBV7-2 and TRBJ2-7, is GAGVSQSPSNKVTEKGKDVELRCDPISGHTALYWYRQSLGQGLEFLIYFQGNSAPDKSGLPSDRFSAERTGGSVSTLTIQRTQQEDSAVYLCASSPPQGLKSYEQYFGPGTRLTVT.

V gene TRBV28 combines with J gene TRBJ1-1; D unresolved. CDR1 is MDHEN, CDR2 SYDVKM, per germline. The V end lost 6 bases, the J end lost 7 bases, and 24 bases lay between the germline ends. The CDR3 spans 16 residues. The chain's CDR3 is CASSKPGLSEHYEAFF. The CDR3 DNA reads TGTGCCAGCAGCAAACCGGGCCTCAGCGAACACTATGAAGCTTTCTTT.

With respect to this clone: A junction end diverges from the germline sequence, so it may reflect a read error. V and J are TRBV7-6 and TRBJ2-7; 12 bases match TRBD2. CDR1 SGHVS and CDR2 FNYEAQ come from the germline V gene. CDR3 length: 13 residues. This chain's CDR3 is CASSLAGGREQYF. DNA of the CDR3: TGTGCCAGCAGCCTAGCGGGAGGGAGGGAGCAGTACTTC.

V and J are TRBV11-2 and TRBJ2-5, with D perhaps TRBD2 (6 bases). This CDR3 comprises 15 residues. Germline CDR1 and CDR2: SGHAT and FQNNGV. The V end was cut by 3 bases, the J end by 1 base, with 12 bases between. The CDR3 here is CASSLGGPIQETQYF. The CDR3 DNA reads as TGTGCCAGCAGCTTGGGGGGACCGATCCAAGAGACCCAGTACTTC. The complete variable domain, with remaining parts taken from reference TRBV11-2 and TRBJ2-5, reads EAGVAQSPRYKIIEKRQSVAFWCNPISGHATLYWYQQILGQGPKLLIQFQNNGVVDDSQLPKDRFSAERLKGVDSTLKIQPAKLEDSAVYLCASSLGGPIQETQYFGPGTRLLVL.

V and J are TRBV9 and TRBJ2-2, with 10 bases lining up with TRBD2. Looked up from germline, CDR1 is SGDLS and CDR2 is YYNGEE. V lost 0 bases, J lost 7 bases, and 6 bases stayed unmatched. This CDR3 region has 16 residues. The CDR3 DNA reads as TGTGCCAGCAGCGTAGGTCCACCTAGCGGGAGCGGGGAGCTGTTTTTT. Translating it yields CASSVGPPSGSGELFF.

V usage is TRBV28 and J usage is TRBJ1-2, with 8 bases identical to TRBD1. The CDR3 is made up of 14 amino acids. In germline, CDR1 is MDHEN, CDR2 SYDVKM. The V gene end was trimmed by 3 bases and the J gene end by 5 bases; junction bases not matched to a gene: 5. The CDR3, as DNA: TGTGCCAGCAGTTTTGGGACAGGAGGATATGGCTACACCTTC. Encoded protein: CASSFGTGGYGYTF.

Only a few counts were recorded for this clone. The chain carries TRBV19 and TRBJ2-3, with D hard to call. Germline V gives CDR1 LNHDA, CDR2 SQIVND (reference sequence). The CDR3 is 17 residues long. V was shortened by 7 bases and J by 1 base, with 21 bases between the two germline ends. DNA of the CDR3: TGTGCCAGTACCAAAACCCTGGGGTCCCAAGGCACAGATACGCAGTATTTT. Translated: CASTKTLGSQGTDTQYF.

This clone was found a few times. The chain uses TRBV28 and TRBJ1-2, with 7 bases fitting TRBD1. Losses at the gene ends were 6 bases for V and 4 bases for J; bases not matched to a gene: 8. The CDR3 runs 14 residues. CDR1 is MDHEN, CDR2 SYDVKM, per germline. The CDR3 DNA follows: TGTGCCAGCAGCTTACCCGGACAGGTCTATGGCTACACCTTC. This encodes CASSLPGQVYGYTF.